This note documents a single T cell receptor (beta chain) sequence. Its specificity is unknown. The sample belongs to a study of T cells in Graves' hyperthyroidism and ophthalmopathy. RNA transcripts were the template for amplifying TCR beta CDR3 regions. The HTBI primer set served for first-round RT-PCR of the TCR CDR3. TCRdb passed the multiplex PCR reads through MiXCR, listing each CDR3 protein once. This table holds about 59,000 distinct CDR3 sequences, 53% found once. J was trimmed by 6 bases and V by 5 bases; bases with no gene match: 6. CDR1 and CDR2 from the germline V gene are LGHNA and YNFKEQ. CDR3 length equals 14 residues. Findings of the study overall: Blood also showed most of the thyroid clonotypes that were expanded above 0.001.

This receptor was identified in a woman in her sixties with Graves' ophthalmopathy. Sequencing input: blood. V gene TRBV4-2 combines with J gene TRBJ2-1; 8 bases match TRBD1. CDR3 in amino acids: CASSFGQGRNEQFF. In nucleotides, the CDR3 is TGTGCCAGCAGCTTCGGACAGGGACGCAATGAGCAGTTCTTC.